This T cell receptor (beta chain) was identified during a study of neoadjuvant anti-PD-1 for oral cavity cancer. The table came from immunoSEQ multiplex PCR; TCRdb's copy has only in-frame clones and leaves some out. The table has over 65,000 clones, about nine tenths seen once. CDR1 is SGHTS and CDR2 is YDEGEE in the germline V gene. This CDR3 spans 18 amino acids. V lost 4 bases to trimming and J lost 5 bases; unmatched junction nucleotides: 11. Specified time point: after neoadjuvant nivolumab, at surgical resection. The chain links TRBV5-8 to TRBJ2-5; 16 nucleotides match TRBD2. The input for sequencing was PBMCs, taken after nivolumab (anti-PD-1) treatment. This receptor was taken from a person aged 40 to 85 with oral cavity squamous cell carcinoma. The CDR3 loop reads CASSIGTSGRGIGETQYF. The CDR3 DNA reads TGTGCCAGCAGCATCGGGACTAGCGGGAGGGGTATCGGGGAGACCCAGTACTTC. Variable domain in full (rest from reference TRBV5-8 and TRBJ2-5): EAGVTQSPTHLIKTRGQQATLRCSPISGHTSVYWYQQALGLGLQFLLWYDEGEERNRGNFPPRFSGRQFPNYSSELNVNALELEDSALYLCASSIGTSGRGIGETQYFGPGTRLLVL.